Listed below are T cell receptor beta chains from one sample, sequenced in a study of identical twins. TCRdb analysed the 5' RACE reads with MiXCR anew, one entry per CDR3 protein. Of over 550,000 distinct CDR3 sequences in the sample, roughly 6.6% were seen once. The data were also submitted as part of a second study, on yellow fever vaccine responses in identical twins.

Sequencing input: PBMCs. The receptors originated from a woman under 30 in good health. CDR3s include the opening cysteine and the closing phenylalanine or tryptophan. A D gene is named only where the DNA matches it firmly. Some rows have no size entry. The others give once, few or many, or a class for an expanded clone.

>TRBV6-1|TRBD1|TRBJ2-2|.
TGTGCCAGCAGTCCCCCCCCGGACAGGGTGGCGGTCGGGGAGCTGTTTTTT
CASSPPPDRVAVGELFF
>TRBV29-1|.|TRBJ1-2|many
TGCAGCGTTGAAGAACAGGGCTACACCTTC
CSVEEQGYTF
>TRBV15|TRBD2|TRBJ2-7|few
TGTGCCACCAGCCCCGGTGGTAGCGGGAGATACGAGCAGTACTTC
CATSPGGSGRYEQYF
>TRBV4-1|TRBD2|TRBJ2-3|.
TGCGCCAGCAGCCTCCGGGACTATATATCAGATACGCAGTATTTT
CASSLRDYISDTQYF
>TRBV11-1|TRBD2|TRBJ2-1|few
TGTGCCAGCACCTTTACCTCCCCTGGGGGGGACCCTTACTCCTACAATGAGCAGTTCTTC
CASTFTSPGGDPYSYNEQFF
>TRBV3-1|TRBD2|TRBJ2-7|few
TGTGCCAGCAGCCAAGAAGGTAGCGGGGGAACCTACGAGCAGTACTTC
CASSQEGSGGTYEQYF
>TRBV27|.|TRBJ2-6|few
TGTGCCAGCAGTTTATACTGGGGCGCCAGCTCTGGGGCCAACGTCCTGACTTTC
CASSLYWGASSGANVLTF
>TRBV10-3|.|TRBJ2-1|many
TGTGCCATCAGCCCTAGATCCTACAATGAGCAGTTCTTC
CAISPRSYNEQFF
>TRBV6-5|.|TRBJ2-7|few
TGTGCCAGCGGGACTTACCCCGAGCAGTACTTC
CASGTYPEQYF
>TRBV3-1|TRBD2|TRBJ2-7|few
TGTGCCAGCAGCCAACGGGAGGGCCGCTCCTACGAGCAGTACTTC
CASSQREGRSYEQYF
>TRBV10-3|TRBD2|TRBJ2-5|many
TGTGCCATCAGTGAGTCCCAGCGGGGGCTGAATCAAGAGACCCAGTACTTC
CAISESQRGLNQETQYF
>TRBV7-9|.|TRBJ1-1|few
TGTGCCAGCAGCATAGGACAGTTTGAAGCTTTCTTT
CASSIGQFEAFF
>TRBV6-5|.|TRBJ1-1|many
TGTGCCAGCAGTTACGGACAGCTGAACACTGAAGCTTTCTTT
CASSYGQLNTEAFF
>TRBV5-1|TRBD1|TRBJ2-7|many
TGCGCCAGCAGCTTGGTGGACAGGCAATACGAGCAGTACTTC
CASSLVDRQYEQYF
>TRBV25-1|.|TRBJ1-1|few
TGTGCCAGCAGTGAAGTTTGGGGTCATGAAGCTTTCTTT
CASSEVWGHEAFF
>TRBV28|.|TRBJ2-3|.
TGTGCCAGCGGAGACAGCTCGGGGGATACGCAGTATTTT
CASGDSSGDTQYF
>TRBV9|TRBD2|TRBJ2-1|few
TGTGCCAGCAGCGTCTCCCTCGGGACTAGTAACAATGAGCAGTTCTTC
CASSVSLGTSNNEQFF
>TRBV28|.|TRBJ2-7|many
TGTGCCAGCAGTTTATACCCCCCCCACTCCTACGAGCAGTACTTC
CASSLYPPHSYEQYF
>TRBV24-1|.|TRBJ2-1|.
TGTGCCACCAGTGACCCTAGCGAGGGACACAATGAGCAGTTCTTC
CATSDPSEGHNEQFF
>TRBV4-1|.|TRBJ2-7|.
TGCGCCAGCAGCCAAGAGGCAGGTGCCTACGAGAAGTACTTC
CASSQEAGAYEKYF
>TRBV20-1|TRBD2|TRBJ2-1|.
TGCAGTCGCATAGCGGGGGGCCTCAATGAGCAGTTCTTC
CSRIAGGLNEQFF
>TRBV6-1|TRBD1|TRBJ1-2|.
TGTGCCAGCAGCACAAACAGGGGGCTAGGCTATGGCTACACCTTC
CASSTNRGLGYGYTF
>TRBV27|TRBD2|TRBJ2-1|many
TGTGCCAGCAGTTTATCGATGAGGGACTATGACAATGAGCAGTTCTTC
CASSLSMRDYDNEQFF
>TRBV12-3/TRBV12-4|.|TRBJ2-7|.
TGTGCCAGCAGTACCCGGTCGTGGGCCTCTCGGTACGAGCAGTACTTC
CASSTRSWASRYEQYF
>TRBV10-3|.|TRBJ2-1|few
TGTGCCATCAGTGAGTCGGCAACTTCCAATGAGCAGTTCTTC
CAISESATSNEQFF
>TRBV7-9|.|TRBJ1-1|many
TGTGCCAGCAGCCCAAGTGGGTGGGTGAACACTGAAGCTTTCTTT
CASSPSGWVNTEAFF
>TRBV2|.|TRBJ2-5|.
TGTGCCAGCAGTGAAGTGGGCTCCGGGACCCAGTACTTC
CASSEVGSGTQYF
>TRBV20-1|.|TRBJ2-1|.
TGCAGTGCTAGAGACCAGGAGATAACCTACAATGAGCAGTTCTTC
CSARDQEITYNEQFF
>TRBV12-3/TRBV12-4|TRBD1|TRBJ2-1|.
TGTGCCAGCAGTTTTATCGGGACAGGGGTCGGGGGGCAAGGGCGTAGGAAGCAGTTCTTC
CASSFIGTGVGGQGRRKQFF
>TRBV29-1|.|TRBJ1-2|.
TGCAGCGTTGAAGATCGGGCCGACGATGGCTACACCTTC
CSVEDRADDGYTF
>TRBV10-3|TRBD2|TRBJ2-2|few
TGTGCCATCAGTGGACCTAGCGGGGAGGGCCGAAACACCGGGGAGCTGTTTTTT
CAISGPSGEGRNTGELFF
>TRBV11-1|.|TRBJ1-6|.
TGTGCCAGCAGCTTAGGAGGAAAGATACAGGCAAGCTCCTATAATTCACCCCTCCACTTT
CASSLGGKIQASSYNSPLHF
>TRBV7-9|.|TRBJ2-6|few
TGTGCCAGCAGCCCCCTGGGGGCCAACGTCCTGACTTTC
CASSPLGANVLTF
>TRBV12-3/TRBV12-4|.|TRBJ2-5|many
TGTGCCAGCCTCGTTGGCTCCCAAGAGACCCAGTACTTC
CASLVGSQETQYF
>TRBV6-1|TRBD2|TRBJ2-1|many
TGTGCCAGCAGTGGATTGATTACTAGCGGGGGGGTAGGTGAGCAGTTCTTC
CASSGLITSGGVGEQFF
>TRBV24-1|.|TRBJ2-2|.
TGTGCCACCAGTGGTCCGGGGACGAACACCGGGGAGCTGTTTTTT
CATSGPGTNTGELFF
>TRBV7-9|TRBD2|TRBJ2-1|many
TGTGCCAGCAGCTCCCCGGGGGGGAATGAGCAGTTCTTC
CASSSPGGNEQFF
>TRBV7-7|TRBD2|TRBJ2-3|.
TGTGCCAGCAGCCAAGCCTTAGCGGGAGGACAGCAGTATTTT
CASSQALAGGQQYF
>TRBV2|TRBD1|TRBJ1-1|.
TGTGCCAGCAACCTACGATCCCTTCGGACAGGGGGCGGAAACACTGAAGCTTTCTTT
CASNLRSLRTGGGNTEAFF
>TRBV12-3/TRBV12-4|.|TRBJ2-7|.
TGTGCCAGCAGTTTCCGGGACACCGCCTACGAGCAGTACTTC
CASSFRDTAYEQYF
>TRBV4-1|.|TRBJ2-5|few
TGCGCCAGCAGCCAAGAAGGAGGCAGGGTCCTAGAGACCCAGTACTTC
CASSQEGGRVLETQYF
>TRBV12-3/TRBV12-4|TRBD2|TRBJ2-7|.
TGTGCCAGCAGTTTAGGCGCAGCGGGAACCTACGAGCAGTACTTC
CASSLGAAGTYEQYF
>TRBV11-2|TRBD1|TRBJ1-4|few
TGTGCCAGCAGTAGCTTGTCCGGGACAGGGTACGAAAAACTGTTTTTT
CASSSLSGTGYEKLFF
>TRBV7-6|.|TRBJ1-5|few
TGTGCCAGCAGCCGCAGCGGGCTGGGCCAGCCCCAGCATTTT
CASSRSGLGQPQHF
>TRBV3-1|TRBD2|TRBJ2-3|few
TGTGCCAGCAGCCAAGAACGACTAGCGGGGACCCACACGGAGTATTTT
CASSQERLAGTHTEYF
>TRBV6-1|TRBD2|TRBJ2-1|few
TGTGCCAGCAGTCTAGCGGGGGGGACGGGGAATGAGCAGTTCTTC
CASSLAGGTGNEQFF
>TRBV10-3|TRBD1|TRBJ2-2|few
TGTGCCATCAGTCCGGACAGGGGGTCCGGGGAGCTGTTTTTT
CAISPDRGSGELFF
>TRBV4-1|TRBD2|TRBJ2-3|.
TGCGCCAGCAGCCAAGATATCAGACTAGCCTACGGCACAGATACGCAGTATTTT
CASSQDIRLAYGTDTQYF
>TRBV5-3|.|TRBJ2-2|once
TGTGCCAGGAGCCCTGGGGGCACCGGGGAGCTGTTTTTT
CARSPGGTGELFF
>TRBV12-3/TRBV12-4|TRBD1|TRBJ2-2|few
TGTGCCAGCAGCTCCGGGACAGGGGTTTACACCGGGGAGCTGTTTTTT
CASSSGTGVYTGELFF
>TRBV10-3|.|TRBJ2-1|many
TGTGCCAGGACCTGCGGGACAGCCCACAATGAGCAGTTCTTC
CARTCGTAHNEQFF
>TRBV7-2|.|TRBJ1-5|.
TGTGCCAGCAGCCAACTTTTTAGCAATCAGCCCCAGCATTTT
CASSQLFSNQPQHF
>TRBV7-2|.|TRBJ2-3|few
TGTGCCAGCAGCTTGGACACTTTAAGAGATACGCAGTATTTT
CASSLDTLRDTQYF
>TRBV2|.|TRBJ2-3|many
TGTGCCAGCAGTGGGCCGGGACTCAGCACAGATACGCAGTATTTT
CASSGPGLSTDTQYF
>TRBV5-5|.|TRBJ1-4|few
TGTGCCAGCAGCTTGTCGTCTGGTTTGGCAGCCCCTAATGAAAAACTGTTTTTT
CASSLSSGLAAPNEKLFF
>TRBV5-1|.|TRBJ2-5|.
TGCGCCAGCAGGAATGGAGCGGTCTTGCCAACACTTCCTCAAGAGACCCAGTACTTC
CASRNGAVLPTLPQETQYF
>TRBV28|.|TRBJ1-1|few
TGTGCCAGCAGTCCAGCAGGGGACCAGATGGACACTGAAGCTTTCTTT
CASSPAGDQMDTEAFF
>TRBV20-1|.|TRBJ2-7|few
TGCAGTGCTATTCCGGGACTCTCAACCAGCTCCTACGAGCAGTACTTC
CSAIPGLSTSSYEQYF
>TRBV10-3|TRBD2|TRBJ2-3|.
TGTGCCATCAGTGATCCGGGGGGTTCGGCAGATACGCAGTATTTT
CAISDPGGSADTQYF